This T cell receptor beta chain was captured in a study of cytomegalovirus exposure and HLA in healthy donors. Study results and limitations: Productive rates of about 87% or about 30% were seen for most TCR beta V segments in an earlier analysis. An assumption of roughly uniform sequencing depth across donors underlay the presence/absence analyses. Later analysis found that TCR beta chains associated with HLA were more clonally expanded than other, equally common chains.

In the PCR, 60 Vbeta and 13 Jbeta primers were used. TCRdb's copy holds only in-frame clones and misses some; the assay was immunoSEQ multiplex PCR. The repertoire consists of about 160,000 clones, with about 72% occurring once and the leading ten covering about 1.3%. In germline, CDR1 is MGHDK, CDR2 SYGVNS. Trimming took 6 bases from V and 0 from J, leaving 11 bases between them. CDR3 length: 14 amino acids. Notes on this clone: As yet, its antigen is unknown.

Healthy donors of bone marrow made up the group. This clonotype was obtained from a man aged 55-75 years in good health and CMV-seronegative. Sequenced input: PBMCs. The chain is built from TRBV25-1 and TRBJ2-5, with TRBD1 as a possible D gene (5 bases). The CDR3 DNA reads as TGTGCCAGCAGAGCAGGGCCAGACCAAGAGACCCAGTACTTC. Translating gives CASRAGPDQETQYF.